Here is one T cell receptor beta chain with its context. Antigen unknown. Trimming cost V 1 base and J 4 bases, with 10 bases left between them. The V gene's germline CDR1 is SGHTA and CDR2 FQGNSA. The CDR3 is 14 residues long. The sample belongs to a study of cytomegalovirus exposure and HLA in healthy donors. Regarding donors, all were healthy bone marrow donors. It was with 60 Vbeta and 13 Jbeta primers that the PCR ran. Authors' analysis steps: Unique TCR beta chains totaled about 78 million in a later count, with around 11 million of them shared. Here immunoSEQ multiplex PCR was the method, and the copy in TCRdb shows in-frame clones only, minus some. V, J and clone size are taken as reported in that table, and D and trimming were inferred from the DNA itself. The sample contains 85,000 to 130,000 clones, more than 65% of which appear only once. Study-wide points: Three chains linked to CMV were shown in vitro to be specific for CMV antigens. The only immune exposure information that was available was CMV serostatus.

The sample was PBMCs. This chain joins TRBV7-2 and TRBJ1-1; D unresolved. The sequence was obtained from a boy under 18 in good health and CMV-seronegative. The CDR3 region is CASSLGRGSTEAFF. For the CDR3, the DNA is TGTGCCAGCAGCTTAGGGCGGGGAAGCACTGAAGCTTTCTTT.